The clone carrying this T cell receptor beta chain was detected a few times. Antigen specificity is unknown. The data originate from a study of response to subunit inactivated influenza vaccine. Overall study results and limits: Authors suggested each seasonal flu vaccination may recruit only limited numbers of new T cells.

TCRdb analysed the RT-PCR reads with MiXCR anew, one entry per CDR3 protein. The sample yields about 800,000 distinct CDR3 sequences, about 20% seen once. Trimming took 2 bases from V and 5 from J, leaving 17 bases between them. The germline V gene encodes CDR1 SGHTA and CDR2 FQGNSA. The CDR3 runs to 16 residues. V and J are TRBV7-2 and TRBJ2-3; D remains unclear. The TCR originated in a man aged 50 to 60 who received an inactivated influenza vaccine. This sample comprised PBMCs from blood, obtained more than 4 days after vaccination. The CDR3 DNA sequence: TGTGCCAGCAGCTTAAGTATATCCAGTTCGGTAGATACGCAGTATTTT. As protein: CASSLSISSSVDTQYF. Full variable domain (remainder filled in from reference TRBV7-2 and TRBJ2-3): GAGVSQSPSNKVTEKGKDVELRCDPISGHTALYWYRQSLGQGLEFLIYFQGNSAPDKSGLPSDRFSAERTGGSVSTLTIQRTQQEDSAVYLCASSLSISSSVDTQYFGPGTRLTVL.